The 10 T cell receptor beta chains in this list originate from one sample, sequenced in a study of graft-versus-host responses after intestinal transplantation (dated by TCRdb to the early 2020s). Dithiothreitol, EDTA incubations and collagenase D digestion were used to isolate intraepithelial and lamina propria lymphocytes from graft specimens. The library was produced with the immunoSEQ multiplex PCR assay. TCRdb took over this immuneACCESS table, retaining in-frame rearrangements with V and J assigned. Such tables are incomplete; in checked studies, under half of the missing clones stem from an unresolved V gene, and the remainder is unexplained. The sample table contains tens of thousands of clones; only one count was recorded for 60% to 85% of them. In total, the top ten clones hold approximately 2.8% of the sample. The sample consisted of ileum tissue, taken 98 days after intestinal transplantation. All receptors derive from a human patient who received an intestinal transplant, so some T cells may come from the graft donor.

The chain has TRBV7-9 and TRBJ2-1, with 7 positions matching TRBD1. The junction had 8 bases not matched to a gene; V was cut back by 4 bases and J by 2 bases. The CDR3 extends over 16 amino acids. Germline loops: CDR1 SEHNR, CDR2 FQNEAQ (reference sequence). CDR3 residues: CASSSQLGTAYNEQFF. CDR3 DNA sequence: TGTGCCAGCAGCTCTCAACTCGGGACAGCCTACAATGAGCAGTTCTTC.

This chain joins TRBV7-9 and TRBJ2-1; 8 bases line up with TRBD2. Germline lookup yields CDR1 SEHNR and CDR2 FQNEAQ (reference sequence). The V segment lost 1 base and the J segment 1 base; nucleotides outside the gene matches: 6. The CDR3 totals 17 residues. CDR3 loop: CASSLGRASGSYNEQFF. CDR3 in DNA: TGTGCCAGCAGCTTAGGCCGGGCTAGCGGGTCCTACAATGAGCAGTTCTTC.

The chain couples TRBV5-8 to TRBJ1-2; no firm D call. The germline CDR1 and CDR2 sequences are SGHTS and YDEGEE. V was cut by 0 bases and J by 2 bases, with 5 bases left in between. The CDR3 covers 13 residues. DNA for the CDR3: TGTGCCAGCAGCTTGGCCAGGAACTATGGCTACACCTTC. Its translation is CASSLARNYGYTF.

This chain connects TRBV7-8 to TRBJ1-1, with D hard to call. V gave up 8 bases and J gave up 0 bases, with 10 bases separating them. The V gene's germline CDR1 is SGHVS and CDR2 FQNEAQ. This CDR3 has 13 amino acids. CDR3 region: CASLLDLNTEAFF. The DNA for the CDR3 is TGTGCCAGCCTCTTGGATCTGAACACTGAAGCTTTCTTT.

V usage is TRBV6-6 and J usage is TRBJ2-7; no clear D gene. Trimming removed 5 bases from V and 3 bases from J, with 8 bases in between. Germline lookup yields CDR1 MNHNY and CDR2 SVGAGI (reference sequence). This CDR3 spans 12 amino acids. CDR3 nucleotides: TGTGCCAGCAGTCCCACTCTCTACGAGCAGTACTTC. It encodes CASSPTLYEQYF.

CDR3 coding DNA: TGTGCCTCAACCGGGACTAGGTCCACAGATACGCAGTATTTT. As protein: CASTGTRSTDTQYF. The chain employs TRBV18 and TRBJ2-3; 8 bases are shared with TRBD2. Germline CDR1 and CDR2: KGHSH and LQKENI. The CDR3 spans 14 residues. V lost 11 bases to trimming and J lost 2 bases; unmatched junction nucleotides: 9.

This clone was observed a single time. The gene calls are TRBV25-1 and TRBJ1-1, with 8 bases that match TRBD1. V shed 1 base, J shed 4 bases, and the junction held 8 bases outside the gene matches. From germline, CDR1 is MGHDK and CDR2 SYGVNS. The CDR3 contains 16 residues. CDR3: CASSELDREDSTEAFF. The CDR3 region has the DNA TGTGCCAGCAGTGAATTGGACAGGGAGGATTCCACTGAAGCTTTCTTT.

As DNA, the CDR3 is TGTGCCAGCAGCTTAGCGCTGGGGGAGTCAGGAGCTTTCTTT. Translated: CASSLALGESGAFF. The chain links TRBV7-9 to TRBJ1-1; a possible D gene is TRBD1 (5 bases). There are 14 residues in the CDR3. Germline-derived CDR1 and CDR2 are SEHNR and FQNEAQ (reference sequence). Trimming removed 0 bases from V and 10 bases from J, with 15 bases in between.

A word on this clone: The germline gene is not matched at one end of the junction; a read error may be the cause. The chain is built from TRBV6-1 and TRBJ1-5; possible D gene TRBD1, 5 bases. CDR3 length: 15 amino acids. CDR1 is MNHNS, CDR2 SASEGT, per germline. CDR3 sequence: CTSSKDSQSNQPQHF. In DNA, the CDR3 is TGTACCAGTTCTAAAGACAGTCAGAGCAATCAGCCCCAGCATTTT.

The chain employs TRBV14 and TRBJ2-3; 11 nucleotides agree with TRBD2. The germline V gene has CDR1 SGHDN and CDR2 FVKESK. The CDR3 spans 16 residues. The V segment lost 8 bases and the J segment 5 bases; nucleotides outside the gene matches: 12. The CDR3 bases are TGTGCCAGCCTACCTCTGACTAGCGGGGAGGGAGATACGCAGTATTTT. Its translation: CASLPLTSGEGDTQYF.